The rows below give T cell receptor beta chains drawn from one sample of a study of control samples from healthy donors and cancer patients. Sequencing was performed with immunoSEQ multiplex PCR; in TCRdb, only in-frame clones are kept and a portion is missing. In the table there are 70,000 to 90,000 clones, roughly 94% of which are singletons. The sample consisted of blood. These TCRs come from a woman younger than 35 in good health. CDR3s include the opening cysteine and the closing phenylalanine or tryptophan. The D gene is left open where the match is weak. Clone size is given for some rows only: seen once, a few or many times, or a class if the clone is expanded.

v_call	j_call	d_call	clone_size	cdr3_length	cdr3_nt	cdr3_aa
TRBV19	TRBJ2-7	.	.	13	TGTGCCAGTAGTATCGAAGCTTCCTACGAGCAGTACTTC	CASSIEASYEQYF
TRBV6-1	TRBJ2-2	.	once	14	TGTGCCAGCAGTGAAGCTGGCGAGGCCGGGGAGCTGTTTTTT	CASSEAGEAGELFF
TRBV12-3/TRBV12-4	TRBJ1-5	.	.	13	TGTGCCAGCAGTCTAGGGACAAATCAGCCCCAGCATTTT	CASSLGTNQPQHF
TRBV3-1/TRBV3-2	TRBJ2-1	TRBD2	once	16	TGTGCCAGCAGCCAAGATCCGGCGGGAGGGAGGAATGAGCAGTTCTTC	CASSQDPAGGRNEQFF
TRBV28	TRBJ1-2	TRBD1	.	11	TGTGCCAGCAGCTGGACAGGCGGCTACACCTTC	CASSWTGGYTF
TRBV29-1	TRBJ2-5	.	.	12	TGCAGCGTTGAAGGGGCGGGGGAGACCCAGTACTTC	CSVEGAGETQYF
TRBV27	TRBJ1-1	TRBD1	.	14	TGTGCCAGCAGTTGGACAGGGAAAAACACTGAAGCTTTCTTT	CASSWTGKNTEAFF
TRBV11-2	TRBJ2-5	.	.	17	TGTGCCAGCAGCTCCCCTCATGGCGGGGTCGGGCAAGAGACCCAGTACTTC	CASSSPHGGVGQETQYF
TRBV6-2/TRBV6-3	TRBJ2-7	.	.	14	TGTGCCAGCAGCCTCTTCGGACACCCCTACGAGCAGTACTTC	CASSLFGHPYEQYF
TRBV29-1	TRBJ2-5	TRBD1	.	13	TGCAGCGCAGCCCAGGGGGCTCAGGAGACCCAGTACTTC	CSAAQGAQETQYF